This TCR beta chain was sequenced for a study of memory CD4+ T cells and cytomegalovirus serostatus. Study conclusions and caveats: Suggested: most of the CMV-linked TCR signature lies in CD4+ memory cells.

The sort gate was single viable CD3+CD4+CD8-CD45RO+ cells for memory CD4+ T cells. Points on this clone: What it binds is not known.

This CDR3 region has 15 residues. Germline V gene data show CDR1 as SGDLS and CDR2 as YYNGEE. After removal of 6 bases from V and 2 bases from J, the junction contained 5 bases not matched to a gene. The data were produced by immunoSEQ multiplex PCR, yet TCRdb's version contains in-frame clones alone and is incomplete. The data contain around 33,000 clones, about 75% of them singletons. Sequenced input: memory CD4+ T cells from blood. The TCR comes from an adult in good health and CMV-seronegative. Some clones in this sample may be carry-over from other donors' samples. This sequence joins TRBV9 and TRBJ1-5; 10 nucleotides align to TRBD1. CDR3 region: CASNSGTGGNQPQHF. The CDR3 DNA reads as TGTGCCAGCAACTCCGGGACAGGGGGCAATCAGCCCCAGCATTTT.